Detailed here is one T cell receptor (beta chain). The target antigen is unknown. The CDR3 spans 17 residues. Germline-derived CDR1 and CDR2 are MNHEY and SMNVEV (reference sequence). Trimming stripped 5 bases from V and 0 bases from J, with 17 bases between. This sample was taken from a study of Tregs in tolerant kidney transplant recipients. Broader study findings: Activated donor B cell expansion appeared to reveal the most relevant donor-specific TCRbeta repertoire.

Unstimulated Tregs (CD4+CD25+CD127-) and CD4+CD25- non-Tregs were sorted from PBMCs. Assay: immunoSEQ multiplex PCR; the TCRdb copy retains only in-frame clones and omits some. The sample lists about 240,000 clones, about 80% occurring once. This sequence originates from a human donor in good health. The chain recombines TRBV27 with TRBJ1-5; possible D gene TRBD1, 6 bases. The sequenced sample consisted of CD4+ T cells from blood. DNA of the CDR3: TGTGCCAGCAGTCTTAGGAGAACAGGGAATAGCAATCAGCCCCAGCATTTT. Its protein product is CASSLRRTGNSNQPQHF.